This paragraph covers one TCR beta chain sequence. Sequencing used immunoSEQ multiplex PCR; TCRdb keeps in-frame clones, though not all of them. The sample contains some 3,300 clones, 60% to 75% of which appear only once. V was trimmed by 3 bases and J by 7 bases, leaving 13 bases between them. The CDR3 covers 14 residues. The germline V gene encodes CDR1 MNHEY and CDR2 SVGAGI. Normal lung sampling was at least 3 cm from the tumour, as distant as possible. The entry originates in a study of immune cell composition in non-small cell lung cancer. J is TRBJ1-5 and V is TRBV6-5; D perhaps matches TRBD1 (6 bases). The sample taken for sequencing was non-adjacent lung tissue. The source is a human donor with non-small cell lung cancer. The CDR3 region is CASSYRTVGQPQHF. CDR3 nucleotides: TGTGCCAGCAGTTATAGGACAGTGGGACAGCCCCAGCATTTT.